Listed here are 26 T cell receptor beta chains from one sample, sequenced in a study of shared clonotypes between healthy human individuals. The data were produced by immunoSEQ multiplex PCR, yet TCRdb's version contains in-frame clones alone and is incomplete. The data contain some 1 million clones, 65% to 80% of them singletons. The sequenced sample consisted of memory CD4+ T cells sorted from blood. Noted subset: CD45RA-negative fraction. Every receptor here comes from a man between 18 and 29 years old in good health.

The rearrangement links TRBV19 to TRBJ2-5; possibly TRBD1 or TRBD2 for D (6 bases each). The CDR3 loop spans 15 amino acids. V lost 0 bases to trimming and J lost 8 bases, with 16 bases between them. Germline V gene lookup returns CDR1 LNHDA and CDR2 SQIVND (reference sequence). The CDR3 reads CASSIDPGRGATQYF. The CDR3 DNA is TGTGCCAGTAGTATAGATCCAGGAAGGGGGGCAACCCAGTACTTC.

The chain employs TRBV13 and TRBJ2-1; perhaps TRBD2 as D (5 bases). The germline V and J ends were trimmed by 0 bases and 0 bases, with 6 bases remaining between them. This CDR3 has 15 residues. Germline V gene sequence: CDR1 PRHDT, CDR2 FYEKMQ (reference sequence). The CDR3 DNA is TGTGCCAGCAGCTTAGGGGGGAGCTCCTACAATGAGCAGTTCTTC. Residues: CASSLGGSSYNEQFF.

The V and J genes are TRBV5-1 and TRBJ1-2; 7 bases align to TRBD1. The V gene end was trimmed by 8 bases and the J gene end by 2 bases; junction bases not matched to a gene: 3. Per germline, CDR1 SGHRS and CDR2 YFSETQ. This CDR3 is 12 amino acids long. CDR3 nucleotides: TGCGCCAGTTCGACAGGGAACTATGGCTACACCTTC. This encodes CASSTGNYGYTF.

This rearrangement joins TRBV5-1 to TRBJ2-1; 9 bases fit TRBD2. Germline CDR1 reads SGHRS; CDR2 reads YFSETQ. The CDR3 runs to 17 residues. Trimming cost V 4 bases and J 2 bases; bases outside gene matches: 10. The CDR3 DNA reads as TGCGCCAGCAGCGGGTTTACTAGCGGGTTTGCCTACAATGAGCAGTTCTTC. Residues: CASSGFTSGFAYNEQFF.

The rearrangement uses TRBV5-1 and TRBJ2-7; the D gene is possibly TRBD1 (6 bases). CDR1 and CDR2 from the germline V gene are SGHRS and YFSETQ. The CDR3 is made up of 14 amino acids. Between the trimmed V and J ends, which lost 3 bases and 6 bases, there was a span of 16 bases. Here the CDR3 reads CASSSRDITSEQYF. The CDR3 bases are TGCGCCAGCAGCTCCCGGGACATTACCTCCGAGCAGTACTTC.

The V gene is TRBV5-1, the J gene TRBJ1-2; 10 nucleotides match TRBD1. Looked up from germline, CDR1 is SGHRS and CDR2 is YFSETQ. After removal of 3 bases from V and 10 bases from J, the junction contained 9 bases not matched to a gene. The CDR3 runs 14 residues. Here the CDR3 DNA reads TGCGCCAGCAGCTCCCAGACAGGGGGCCTCTTCTACACCTTC. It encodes CASSSQTGGLFYTF.

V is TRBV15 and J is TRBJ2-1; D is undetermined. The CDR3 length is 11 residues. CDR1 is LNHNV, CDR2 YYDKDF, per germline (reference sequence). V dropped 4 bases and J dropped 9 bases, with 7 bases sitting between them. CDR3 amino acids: CATSTEAEQFF. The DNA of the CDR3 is TGTGCCACCAGCACCGAAGCTGAGCAGTTCTTC.

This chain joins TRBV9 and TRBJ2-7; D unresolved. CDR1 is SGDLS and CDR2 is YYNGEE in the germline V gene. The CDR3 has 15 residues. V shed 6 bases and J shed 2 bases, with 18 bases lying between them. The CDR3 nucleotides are TGTGCCAGCACCCCGGGCGGCACCCACACCTACGAGCAGTACTTC. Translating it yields CASTPGGTHTYEQYF.

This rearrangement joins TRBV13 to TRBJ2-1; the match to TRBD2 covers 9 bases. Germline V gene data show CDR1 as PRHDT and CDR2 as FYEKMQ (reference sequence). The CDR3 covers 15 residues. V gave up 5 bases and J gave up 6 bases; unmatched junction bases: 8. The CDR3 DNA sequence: TGTGCCAGCAGCCCCGGGACTAGCCCCGGCAATGAGCAGTTCTTC. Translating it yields CASSPGTSPGNEQFF.

The CDR3 DNA is TGTGCCATCAGCAACAGTAAGACAGAGACCCAGTACTTC. Amino acid sequence: CAISNSKTETQYF. The V and J genes are TRBV10-3 and TRBJ2-5; D remains ambiguous. V lost 6 bases to trimming and J lost 4 bases, with 12 bases between them. Germline V gives CDR1 ENHRY, CDR2 SYGVKD. This CDR3 comprises 13 residues.

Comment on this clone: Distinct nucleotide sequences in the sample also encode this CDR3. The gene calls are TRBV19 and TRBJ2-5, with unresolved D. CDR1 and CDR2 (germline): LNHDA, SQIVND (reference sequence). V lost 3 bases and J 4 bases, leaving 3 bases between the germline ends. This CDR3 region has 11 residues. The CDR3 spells CASSIRETQYF. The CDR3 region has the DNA TGTGCCAGTAGTATTCGAGAGACCCAGTACTTC.

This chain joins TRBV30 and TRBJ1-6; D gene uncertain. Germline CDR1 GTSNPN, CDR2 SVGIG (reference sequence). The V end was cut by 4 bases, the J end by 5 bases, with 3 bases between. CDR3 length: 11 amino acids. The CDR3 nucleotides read TGTGCCTGGAAAAATAATTCACCCCTCCACTTT. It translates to CAWKNNSPLHF.

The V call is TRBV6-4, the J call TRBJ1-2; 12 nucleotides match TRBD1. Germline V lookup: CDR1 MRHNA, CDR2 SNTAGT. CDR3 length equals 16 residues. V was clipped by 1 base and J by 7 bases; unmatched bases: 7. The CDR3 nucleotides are TGTGCCAGCAGTGACTTGCCGGGACAGGGGGCTATTGGCTACACCTTC. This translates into CASSDLPGQGAIGYTF.

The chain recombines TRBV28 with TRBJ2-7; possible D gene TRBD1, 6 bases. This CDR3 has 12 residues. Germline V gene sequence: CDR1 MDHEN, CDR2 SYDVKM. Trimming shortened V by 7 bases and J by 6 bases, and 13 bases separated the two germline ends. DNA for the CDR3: TGTGCCAGCATGAGGAGAGGGGGCGAGCAGTACTTC. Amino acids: CASMRRGGEQYF.

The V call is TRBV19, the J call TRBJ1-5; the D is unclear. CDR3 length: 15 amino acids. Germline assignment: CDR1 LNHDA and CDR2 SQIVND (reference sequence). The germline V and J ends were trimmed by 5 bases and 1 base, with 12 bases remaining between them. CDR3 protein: CASSPSGMSNQPQHF. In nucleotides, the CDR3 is TGTGCCAGTAGTCCATCGGGGATGAGCAATCAGCCCCAGCATTTT.

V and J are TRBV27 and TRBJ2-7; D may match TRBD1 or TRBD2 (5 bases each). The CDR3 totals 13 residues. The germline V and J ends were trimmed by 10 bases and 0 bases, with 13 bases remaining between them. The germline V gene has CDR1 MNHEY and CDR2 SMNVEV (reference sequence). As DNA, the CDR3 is TGTGCCACCACGGGACGGAGCTCCTACGAGCAGTACTTC. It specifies CATTGRSSYEQYF.

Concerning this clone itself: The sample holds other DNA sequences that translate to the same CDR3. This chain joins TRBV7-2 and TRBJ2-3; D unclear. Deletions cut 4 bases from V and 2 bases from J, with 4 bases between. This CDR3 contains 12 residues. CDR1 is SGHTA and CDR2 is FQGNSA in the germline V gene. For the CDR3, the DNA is TGTGCCAGCAGCTCGCTCACAGATACGCAGTATTTT. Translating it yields CASSSLTDTQYF.

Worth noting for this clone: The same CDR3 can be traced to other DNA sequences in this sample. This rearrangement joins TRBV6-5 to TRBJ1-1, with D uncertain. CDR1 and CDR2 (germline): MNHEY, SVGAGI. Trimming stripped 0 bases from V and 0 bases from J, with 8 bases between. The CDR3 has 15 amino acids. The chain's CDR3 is CASSYSAGMNTEAFF. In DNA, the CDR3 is TGTGCCAGCAGTTACTCCGCGGGCATGAACACTGAAGCTTTCTTT.

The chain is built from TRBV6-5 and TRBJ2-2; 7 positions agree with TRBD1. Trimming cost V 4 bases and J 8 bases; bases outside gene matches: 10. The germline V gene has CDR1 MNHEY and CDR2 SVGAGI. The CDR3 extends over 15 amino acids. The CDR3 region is CASSSPGGRAGELFF. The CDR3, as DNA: TGTGCCAGCAGTTCCCCAGGGGGAAGAGCGGGGGAGCTGTTTTTT.

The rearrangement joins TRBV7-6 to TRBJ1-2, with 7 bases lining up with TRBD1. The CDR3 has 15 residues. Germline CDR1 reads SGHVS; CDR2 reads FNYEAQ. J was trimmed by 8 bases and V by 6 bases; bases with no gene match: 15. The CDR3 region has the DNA TGTGCCAGCAGTCGGGGGCCACAGGGGCTTGGCGGCTACACCTTC. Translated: CASSRGPQGLGGYTF.

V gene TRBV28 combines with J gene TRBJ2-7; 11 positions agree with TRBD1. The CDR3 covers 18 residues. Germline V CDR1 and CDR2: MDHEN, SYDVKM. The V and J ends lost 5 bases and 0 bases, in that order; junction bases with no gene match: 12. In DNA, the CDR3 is TGTGCCAGCAGTGTCCGGGACAGGGGGTTCGGGGGCTCCTACGAGCAGTACTTC. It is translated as CASSVRDRGFGGSYEQYF.

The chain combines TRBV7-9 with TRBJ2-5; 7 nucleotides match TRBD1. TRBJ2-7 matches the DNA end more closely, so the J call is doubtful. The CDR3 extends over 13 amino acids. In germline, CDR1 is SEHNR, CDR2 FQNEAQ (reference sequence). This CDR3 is CASSPGTGDEQYF. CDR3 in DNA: TGTGCCAGCAGCCCCGGAACAGGGGACGAGCAGTACTTC.

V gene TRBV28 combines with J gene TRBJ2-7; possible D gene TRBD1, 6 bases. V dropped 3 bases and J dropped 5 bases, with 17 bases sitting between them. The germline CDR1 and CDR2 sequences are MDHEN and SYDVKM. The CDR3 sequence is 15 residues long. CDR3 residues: CASSLWMGANNEQYF. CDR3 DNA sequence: TGTGCCAGCAGTTTGTGGATGGGGGCGAACAACGAGCAGTACTTC. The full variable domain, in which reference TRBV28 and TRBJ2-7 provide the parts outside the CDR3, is DVKVTQSSRYLVKRTGEKVFLECVQDMDHENMFWYRQDPGLGLRLIYFSYDVKMKEKGDIPEGYSVSREKKERFSLILESASTNQTSMYLCASSLWMGANNEQYFGPGTRLTVT.

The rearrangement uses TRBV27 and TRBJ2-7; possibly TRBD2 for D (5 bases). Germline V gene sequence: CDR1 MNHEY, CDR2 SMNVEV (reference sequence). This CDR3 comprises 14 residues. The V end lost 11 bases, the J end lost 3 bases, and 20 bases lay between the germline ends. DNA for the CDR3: TGTGCCGGGCAAGAGAAGGACGGGGACTACGAGCAGTACTTC. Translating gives CAGQEKDGDYEQYF.

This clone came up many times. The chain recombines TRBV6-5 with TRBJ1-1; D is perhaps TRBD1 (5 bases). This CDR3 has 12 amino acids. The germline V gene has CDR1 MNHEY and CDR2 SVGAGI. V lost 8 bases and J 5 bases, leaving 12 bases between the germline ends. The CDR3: CASWDPGTEAFF. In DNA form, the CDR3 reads TGTGCCAGCTGGGACCCGGGAACTGAAGCTTTCTTT.

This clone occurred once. The CDR3 region has the DNA TGTGCCAGTGAGCGAGAGGCGAACACTGAAGCTTTCTTT. Its protein product is CASEREANTEAFF. The chain joins TRBV2 to TRBJ1-1; D ambiguous. CDR3 length: 13 amino acids. V gave up 9 bases and J gave up 1 base, with 12 bases separating them. Germline-derived CDR1 and CDR2 are SNHLY and FYNNEI.